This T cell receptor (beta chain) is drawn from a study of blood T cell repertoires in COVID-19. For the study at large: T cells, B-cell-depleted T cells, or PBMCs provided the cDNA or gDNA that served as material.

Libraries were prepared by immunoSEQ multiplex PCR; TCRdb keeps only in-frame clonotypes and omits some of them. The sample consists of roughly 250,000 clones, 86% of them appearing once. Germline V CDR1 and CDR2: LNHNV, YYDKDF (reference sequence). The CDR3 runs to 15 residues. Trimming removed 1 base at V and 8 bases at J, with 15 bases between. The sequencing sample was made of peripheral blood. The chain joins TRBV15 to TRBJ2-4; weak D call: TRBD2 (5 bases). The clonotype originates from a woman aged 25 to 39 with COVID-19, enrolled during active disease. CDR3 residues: CATSRGAPGKHIQYF. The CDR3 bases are TGTGCCACCAGCAGAGGCGCTCCGGGGAAACACATTCAGTACTTC.